The clone carrying this T cell receptor beta chain was counted at least ten times. The target antigen is unknown. The time point denotes: patch test 2, 6 weeks after DPC sensitization. Treatment indicated: therapeutic diphenylcyclopropenone sensitization with weekly scalp DPC. Library preparation tagged each individual cDNA molecule with a unique molecular identifier. Under the authors' procedure: Per sample, the median was about 95,000 TCRs, with values from roughly 23,000 to 700,000. TCRdb reprocessed the RACE reads via MiXCR and lists one record per CDR3 protein. These V and J calls are TCRdb output, not the study's own analysis. This table has just over 350,000 distinct CDR3 sequences, more than 5% appearing once. This sample is part of a study of human T cells and chemical hapten exposure. Turning to the study itself: Mostly female, the patients presented with alopecia areata, totalis or universalis. Study observations and caveats: Donors, who had alopecia, may show an immune response that differs from healthy people's.

Germline V gene sequence: CDR1 SGDLS, CDR2 YYNGEE. V shed 0 bases and J shed 1 base, with 1 base lying between them. This CDR3 contains 12 residues. The origin of this receptor is a woman aged 18-30 years with alopecia areata. Some clones in this sample may be carry-over from other donors' samples. Sequenced here: whole blood, sampled in connection with sensitization to the hapten diphenylcyclopropenone (DPC). The chain couples TRBV9 to TRBJ1-1, with no clear D. The CDR3 DNA reads as TGTGCCAGCAGCGTAGCGAACACTGAAGCTTTCTTT. Amino acids: CASSVANTEAFF.